This note documents a single T cell receptor (beta chain) sequence. This clone's antigen is unknown. There are no base qualities to consult, and no much larger clone falls within one base. V trim: 4 bases; J trim: 7 bases; unmatched bases: 7. The germline V gene specifies SQVTM as CDR1 and ANQGSEA as CDR2. The CDR3 starts with the cysteine, ends with the phenylalanine, and has 14 residues. Only the CDR3 DNA stays, 42 bases, in frame from base 1. The TCR beta CDR3 regions were amplified from the RNA transcripts. A first-round RT-PCR of the TCR CDR3 used the HTBI primer set with the Qiagen OneStep RT-PCR kit. Libraries were constructed in a second round of multiplex PCR, after which size selection and purification were performed. The libraries were sequenced on an Illumina HiSeq2000 using paired-end 100 bp reads. As for how the authors treated the data: Raw data were processed with SOAPnuke, discarding reads with adapters, uncalled bases, mean Phred below 15, or no exact constant-primer or identifier match. COPE v1.2.5 was used to merge the high-quality paired reads, and each unique nucleotide sequence was defined as a clonotype. Clonotypes were aligned to IMGT TRBV, TRBD and TRBJ reference segments using MiTCR v1.1. The analysis was restricted to V-J combinations with a frequency above 0.0001, which together covered 99% to 99.2% of the repertoires. A TCS score was defined as the ratio of F50 (clonal expansion) to E x V (chaos), with BLOSUM62-based TCRdist applied between CDR3 peptides within each V-J. Welch's t-statistics and random forest reduced around 550 V-J features to 13, which were used in a naive Bayes classifier (R e1071). The Morisita-Horn index was used to measure how similar the thyroid and blood repertoires were. The public reads were reprocessed in TCRdb via fastp at Q25 and MiXCR, keeping in-frame beta chains. Merged by CDR3 protein, the rows form single entries marked with the most common genes and DNA. The V and J calls and clone size are TCRdb's, not the authors'. The sample table lists 600,000 to 700,000 distinct CDR3 sequences, 45% of them with a count of one. The leading ten clones occupy less than 8.5% of the sample.

Patients with uncontrolled infections, other autoimmune diseases, pregnancy or lactation were excluded. Clinical symptoms, serum thyroxine and TRAb, thyroid ultrasound, and orbital computed tomography formed the basis for the diagnoses. Total RNA was extracted using Trizol reagent, and RNA quality was assessed on an Agilent 2100 Bioanalyzer. The source of the sample is a study of T cells in Graves' hyperthyroidism and ophthalmopathy (dated by TCRdb to about 2019). In the study overall: To identify TCR V-J signatures that set the groups apart, the researchers used a discovery cohort of 90 to 100 patients, made up of roughly 40 with Graves' ophthalmopathy and 57 with stable Graves' hyperthyroidism. Whether ophthalmopathy could be predicted prospectively was tested in an independent validation cohort made up of under 20 hyperthyroidism patients plus 17 patients who later progressed to ophthalmopathy. The 80 to 100 discovery patients were randomly divided into training and test sets at a 7:3 ratio. Thyroid tissue and blood T-cell repertoires from several Graves' hyperthyroidism patients were also compared in the study. After blood sampling, hyperthyroidism patients were treated with methimazole at a starting dose of 30 mg daily, and ophthalmopathy patients were treated with high-dose intravenous methylprednisolone. According to the paper, TCR Vbeta CDR3 sequencing was carried out on 135 peripheral blood samples, which came from approximately 43 ophthalmopathy, some 73 hyperthyroidism and approximately 17 progressor patients. What the authors observed across the whole study: During validation, the model predicted progression to ophthalmopathy a median of about 5.9 months ahead of onset, with almost 71% sensitivity and around 72% specificity. Blood samples also contained most of the expanded thyroid clonotypes (frequency above 0.001), which suggests that blood repertoires may reflect thyroid immune responses. Sample size was not statistically predetermined, and blinding of investigators to group allocation was not performed. A model built on a 13 V-J signature distinguished ophthalmopathy from stable hyperthyroidism, reaching about 89% sensitivity and 81.08% specificity in cross-validation and 80%/75% in testing.

The chain uses TRBV29-1 and TRBJ1-4; 9 bases in the junction line up with TRBD1. Sequencing input: peripheral blood or thyroid tissue (not recorded which). This sequence was found in an adult man with Graves' disease, either hyperthyroidism or ophthalmopathy (not recorded which). The DNA reads as follows: TGCAGCGTTGTGGGACAGGGCGGTAGTGAAAAACTGTTTTTT. Its translation is CSVVGQGGSEKLFF.